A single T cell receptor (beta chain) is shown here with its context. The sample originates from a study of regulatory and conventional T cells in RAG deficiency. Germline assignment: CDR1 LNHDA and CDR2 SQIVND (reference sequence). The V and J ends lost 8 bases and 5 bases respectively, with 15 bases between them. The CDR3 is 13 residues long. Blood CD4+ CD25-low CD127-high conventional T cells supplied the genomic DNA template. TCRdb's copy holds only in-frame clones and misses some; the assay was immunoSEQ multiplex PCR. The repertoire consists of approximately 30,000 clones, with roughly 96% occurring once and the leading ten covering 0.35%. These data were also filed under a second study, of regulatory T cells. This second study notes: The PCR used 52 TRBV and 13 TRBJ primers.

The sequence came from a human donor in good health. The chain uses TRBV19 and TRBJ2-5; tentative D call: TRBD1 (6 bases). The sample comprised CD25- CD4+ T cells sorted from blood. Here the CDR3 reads CASQLLGAETQYF. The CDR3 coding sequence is TGTGCCAGTCAATTACTGGGGGCGGAGACCCAGTACTTC. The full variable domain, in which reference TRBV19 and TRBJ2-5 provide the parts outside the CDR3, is DGGITQSPKYLFRKEGQNVTLSCEQNLNHDAMYWYRQDPGQGLRLIYYSQIVNDFQKGDIAEGYSVSREKKESFPLTVTSAQKNPTAFYLCASQLLGAETQYFGPGTRLLVL.